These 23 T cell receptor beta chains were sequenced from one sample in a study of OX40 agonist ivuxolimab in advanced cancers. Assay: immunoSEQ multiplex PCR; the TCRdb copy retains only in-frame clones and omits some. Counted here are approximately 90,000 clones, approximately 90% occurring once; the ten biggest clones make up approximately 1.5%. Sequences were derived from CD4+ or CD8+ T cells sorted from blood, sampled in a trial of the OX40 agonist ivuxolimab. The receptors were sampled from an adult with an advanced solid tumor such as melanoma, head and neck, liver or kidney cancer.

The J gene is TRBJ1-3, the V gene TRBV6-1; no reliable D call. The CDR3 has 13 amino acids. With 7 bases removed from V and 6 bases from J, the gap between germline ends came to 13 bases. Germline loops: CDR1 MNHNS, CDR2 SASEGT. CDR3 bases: TGTGCCAGCATCTCCGGGGTAGTAAACACCATATATTTT. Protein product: CASISGVVNTIYF.

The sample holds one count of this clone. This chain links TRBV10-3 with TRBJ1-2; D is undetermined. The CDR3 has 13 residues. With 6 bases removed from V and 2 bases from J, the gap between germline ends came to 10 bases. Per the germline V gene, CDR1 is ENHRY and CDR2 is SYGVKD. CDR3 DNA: TGTGCCATCAGGATAGACGAAAACTATGGCTACACCTTC. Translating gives CAIRIDENYGYTF.

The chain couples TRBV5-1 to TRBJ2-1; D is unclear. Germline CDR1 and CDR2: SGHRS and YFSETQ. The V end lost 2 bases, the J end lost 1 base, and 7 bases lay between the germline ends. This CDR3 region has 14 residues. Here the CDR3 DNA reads TGCGCCAGCAGCTTAACCAGGTCCTACAATGAGCAGTTCTTC. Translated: CASSLTRSYNEQFF. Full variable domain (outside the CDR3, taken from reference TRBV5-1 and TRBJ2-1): KAGVTQTPRYLIKTRGQQVTLSCSPISGHRSVSWYQQTPGQGLQFLFEYFSETQRNKGNFPGRFSGRQFSNSRSEMNVSTLELGDSALYLCASSLTRSYNEQFFGPGTRLTVL.

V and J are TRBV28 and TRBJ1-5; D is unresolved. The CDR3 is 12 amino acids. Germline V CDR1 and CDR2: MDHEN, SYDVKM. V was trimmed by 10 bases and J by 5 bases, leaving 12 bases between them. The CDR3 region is CATHVEHQPQHF. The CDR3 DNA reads TGTGCCACCCATGTTGAGCATCAGCCCCAGCATTTT.

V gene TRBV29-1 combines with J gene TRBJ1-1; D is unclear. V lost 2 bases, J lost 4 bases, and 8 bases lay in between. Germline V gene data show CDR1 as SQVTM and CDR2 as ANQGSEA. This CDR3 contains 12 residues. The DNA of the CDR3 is TGCAGCGTTGAACCCAGTCGCACTGAAGCTTTCTTT. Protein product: CSVEPSRTEAFF.

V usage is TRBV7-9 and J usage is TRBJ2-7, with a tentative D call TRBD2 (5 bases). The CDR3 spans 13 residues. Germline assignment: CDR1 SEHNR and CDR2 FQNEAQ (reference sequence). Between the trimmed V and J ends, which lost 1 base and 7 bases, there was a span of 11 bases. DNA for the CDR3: TGTGCCAGCAGCTTAGACGCCCCGGGGGAGCAGTACTTC. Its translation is CASSLDAPGEQYF.

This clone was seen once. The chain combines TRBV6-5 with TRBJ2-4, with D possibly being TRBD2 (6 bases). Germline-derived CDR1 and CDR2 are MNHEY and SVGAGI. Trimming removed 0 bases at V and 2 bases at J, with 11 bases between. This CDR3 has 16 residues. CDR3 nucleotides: TGTGCCAGCAGTTACTCAGCTGGAGGGACCAAAAACATTCAGTACTTC. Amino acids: CASSYSAGGTKNIQYF.

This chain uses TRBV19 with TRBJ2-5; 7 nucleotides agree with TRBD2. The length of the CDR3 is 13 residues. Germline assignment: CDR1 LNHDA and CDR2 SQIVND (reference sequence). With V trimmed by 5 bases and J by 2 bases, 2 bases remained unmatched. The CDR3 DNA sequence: TGTGCCAGTAGTCTAGCGGTACAAGAGACCCAGTACTTC. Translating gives CASSLAVQETQYF.

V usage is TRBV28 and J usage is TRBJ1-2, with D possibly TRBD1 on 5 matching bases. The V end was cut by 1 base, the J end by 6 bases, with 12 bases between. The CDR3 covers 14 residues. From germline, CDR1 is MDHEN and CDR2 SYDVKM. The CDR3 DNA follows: TGTGCCAGCAGTTTATCGGGGGACGCGAATGGCTACACCTTC. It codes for CASSLSGDANGYTF.

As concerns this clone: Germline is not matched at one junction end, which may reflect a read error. CDR3 in amino acids: CASSLDYTGELFF. The CDR3 DNA reads as TGTGCTAGCAGCCTGGACTACACCGGGGAGCTGTTTTTT. The chain recombines TRBV7-7 with TRBJ2-2; perhaps TRBD2 as D (5 bases). Germline V CDR1 and CDR2: SSHAT, FNYEAQ (reference sequence). This CDR3 comprises 13 residues.

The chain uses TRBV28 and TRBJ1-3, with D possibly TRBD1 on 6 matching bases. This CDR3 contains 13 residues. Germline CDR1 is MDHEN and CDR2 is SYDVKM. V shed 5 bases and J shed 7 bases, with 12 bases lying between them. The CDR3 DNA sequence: TGTGCCAGCAGTACCCCCGGACAGAACACCATATATTTT. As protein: CASSTPGQNTIYF. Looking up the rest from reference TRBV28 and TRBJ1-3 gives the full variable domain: DVKVTQSSRYLVKRTGEKVFLECVQDMDHENMFWYRQDPGLGLRLIYFSYDVKMKEKGDIPEGYSVSREKKERFSLILESASTNQTSMYLCASSTPGQNTIYFGEGSWLTVV.

CDR3 DNA sequence: TGCGCCAGCAGCTCGGACACAGCCTACGAGCAGTACTTC. Residues: CASSSDTAYEQYF. This chain joins TRBV5-1 and TRBJ2-7, with D maybe TRBD1 (5 bases). V lost 3 bases and J 2 bases, leaving 9 bases between the germline ends. The CDR3 covers 13 residues. Germline V gene lookup returns CDR1 SGHRS and CDR2 YFSETQ.

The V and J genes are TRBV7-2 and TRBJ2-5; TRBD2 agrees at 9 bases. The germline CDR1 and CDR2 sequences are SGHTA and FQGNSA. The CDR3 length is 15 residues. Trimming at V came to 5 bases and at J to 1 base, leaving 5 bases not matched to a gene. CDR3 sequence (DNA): TGTGCCAGCAGCCCCTTGGGACTAGCCCAAGAGACCCAGTACTTC. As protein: CASSPLGLAQETQYF.

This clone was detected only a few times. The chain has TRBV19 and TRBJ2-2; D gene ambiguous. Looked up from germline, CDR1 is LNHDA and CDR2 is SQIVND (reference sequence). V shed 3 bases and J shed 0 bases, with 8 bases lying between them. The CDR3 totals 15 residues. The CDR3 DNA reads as TGTGCCAGTAGTATTTCTCCCACGAACACCGGGGAGCTGTTTTTT. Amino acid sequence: CASSISPTNTGELFF. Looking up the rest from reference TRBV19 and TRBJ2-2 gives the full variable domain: DGGITQSPKYLFRKEGQNVTLSCEQNLNHDAMYWYRQDPGQGLRLIYYSQIVNDFQKGDIAEGYSVSREKKESFPLTVTSAQKNPTAFYLCASSISPTNTGELFFGEGSRLTVL.

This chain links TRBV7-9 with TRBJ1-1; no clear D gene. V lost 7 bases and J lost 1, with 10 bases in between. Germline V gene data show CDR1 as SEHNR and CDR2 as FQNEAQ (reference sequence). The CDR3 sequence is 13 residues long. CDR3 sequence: CASTKTENTEAFF. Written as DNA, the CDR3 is TGTGCCAGCACAAAGACGGAGAACACTGAAGCTTTCTTT.

CDR3 in amino acids: CASSSLPGTTTKETQYF. For the CDR3, the DNA is TGTGCCAGCTCATCTCTACCCGGGACCACTACAAAAGAGACCCAGTACTTC. V and J are TRBV18 and TRBJ2-5; either TRBD1 or TRBD2 may fit D (5 bases each). CDR1 KGHSH and CDR2 LQKENI come from the germline V gene. The ends were cut back, 5 bases at V and 3 bases at J, with 22 bases in the middle. This CDR3 spans 17 amino acids.

The CDR3: CASSNSGTGHNEKLFF. CDR3 nucleotides: TGTGCCAGTAGTAATTCGGGGACAGGTCATAATGAAAAACTGTTTTTT. The chain has TRBV19 and TRBJ1-4, with TRBD1 matching 8 bases. V dropped 4 bases and J dropped 4; count of bases not matched to a gene: 8. The germline V gene encodes CDR1 LNHDA and CDR2 SQIVND (reference sequence). CDR3 length equals 16 residues.

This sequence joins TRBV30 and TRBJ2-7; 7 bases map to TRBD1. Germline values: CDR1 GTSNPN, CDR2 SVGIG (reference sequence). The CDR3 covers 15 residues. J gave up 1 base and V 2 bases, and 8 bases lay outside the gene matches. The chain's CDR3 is CAWSREGGGSYEQYF. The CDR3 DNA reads TGTGCCTGGAGTAGGGAAGGGGGCGGTTCCTACGAGCAGTACTTC.

The CDR3 spells CASSTKTGRSSPLHF. The CDR3 DNA reads as TGTGCCAGCAGTACTAAGACAGGGCGGTCTTCACCCCTCCACTTT. The rearrangement joins TRBV28 to TRBJ1-6; the match to TRBD1 covers 7 bases. Germline V CDR1 and CDR2: MDHEN, SYDVKM. The CDR3 extends over 15 amino acids. V was pared by 5 bases and J by 9 bases, with 10 bases of the junction left unmatched.

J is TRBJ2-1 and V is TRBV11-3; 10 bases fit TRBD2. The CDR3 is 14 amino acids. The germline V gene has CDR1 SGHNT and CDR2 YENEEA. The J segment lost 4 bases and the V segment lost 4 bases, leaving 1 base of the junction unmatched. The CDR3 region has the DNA TGTGCCAGCAGCTCTAGCGGGGGTTACAATGAGCAGTTCTTC. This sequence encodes CASSSSGGYNEQFF.

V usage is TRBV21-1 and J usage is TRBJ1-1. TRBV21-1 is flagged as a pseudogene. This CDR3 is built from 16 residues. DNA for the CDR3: TGTGCCAGCAGCAAAGCGCGCGAGCCCCTGAACACTGAAGCTTTCTTT. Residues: CASSKAREPLNTEAFF.

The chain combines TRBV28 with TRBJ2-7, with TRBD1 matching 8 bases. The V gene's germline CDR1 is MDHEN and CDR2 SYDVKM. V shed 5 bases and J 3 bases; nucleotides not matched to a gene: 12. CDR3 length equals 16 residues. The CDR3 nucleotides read TGTGCCAGCAGTCCACGGACAGGGCCGGTTTTCTACGAGCAGTACTTC. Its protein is CASSPRTGPVFYEQYF.

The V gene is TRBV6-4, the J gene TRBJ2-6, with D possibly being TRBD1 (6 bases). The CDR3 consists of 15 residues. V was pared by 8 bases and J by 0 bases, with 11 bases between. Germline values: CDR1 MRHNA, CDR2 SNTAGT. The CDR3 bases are TGTGCCAGCTCAACGGACAGCTCTGGGGCCAACGTCCTGACTTTC. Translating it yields CASSTDSSGANVLTF.